This TCR beta chain was sequenced in a study of T cells in localized non-small cell lung cancer. Study-wide findings and caveats: Sequencing covered just one tumor region, so heterogeneity cannot be ruled out. Adjacent lung held a median roughly 54 of the top 100 tumor clones. Uninvolved adjacent lung, not tumor, had the highest T cell clonality.

Lung adjacent to the tumor, free of atypia, was sampled at least 2 cm from its margin. Points on this clone: Its antigen remains unidentified.

Trimming removed 7 bases at V and 1 base at J, with 17 bases between. This CDR3 region has 17 residues. The germline CDR1 and CDR2 sequences are MDHEN and SYDVKM. Produced via immunoSEQ multiplex PCR; TCRdb's table is partial and in-frame only. This sample has about 1,300 clones; 20% to 25% occur once, and the top ten carry around 21%. The TCR sequence derives from a man aged 40 to 70 with stage III squamous cell lung carcinoma. The chain recombines TRBV28 with TRBJ1-6, with D possibly TRBD1 on 6 matching bases. The sequencing here drew on normal lung tissue next to the tumor, taken before any cancer treatment. CDR3 in amino acids: CASTPLEGGSYNSPLHF. The CDR3, as DNA: TGTGCCAGCACTCCCCTAGAAGGGGGGTCCTATAATTCACCCCTCCACTTT.